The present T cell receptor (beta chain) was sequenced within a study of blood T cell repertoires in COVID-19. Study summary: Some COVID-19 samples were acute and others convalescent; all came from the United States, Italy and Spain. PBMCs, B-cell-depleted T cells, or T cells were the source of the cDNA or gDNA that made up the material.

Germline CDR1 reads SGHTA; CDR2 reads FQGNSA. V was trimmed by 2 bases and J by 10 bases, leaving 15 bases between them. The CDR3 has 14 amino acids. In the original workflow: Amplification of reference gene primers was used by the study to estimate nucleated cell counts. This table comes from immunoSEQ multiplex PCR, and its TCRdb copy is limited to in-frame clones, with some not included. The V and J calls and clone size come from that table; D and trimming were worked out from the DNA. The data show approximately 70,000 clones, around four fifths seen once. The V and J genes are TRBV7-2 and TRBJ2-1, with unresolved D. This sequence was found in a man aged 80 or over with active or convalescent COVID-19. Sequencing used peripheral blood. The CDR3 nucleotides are TGTGCCAGCAGCTTACGGAGTAGGCTCGCGGAGCAGTTCTTC. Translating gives CASSLRSRLAEQFF.